These T cell receptor beta chains were read from a single sample in a study of siplizumab effects on memory and regulatory T cells. Libraries were prepared by immunoSEQ multiplex PCR; TCRdb keeps only in-frame clonotypes and omits some of them. Of around 95,000 clones listed, around 92% are singletons. The sample consisted of CD4+ T cells sorted from blood. The receptors come from a human donor in good health. The CDR3 runs from the conserved cysteine through the conserved F or W. D genes are given only for firm matches. For some rows the clone size is stated as once, few or many, or as a class when expanded; others skip it.

TRBV7-3,-,TRBJ1-1,-,CASSSLGRLNTEAFF,TGTGCCAGCAGCTCCCTAGGCAGATTGAACACTGAAGCTTTCTTT
TRBV6-5,-,TRBJ1-1,-,CASSGGPEAFF,TGTGCCAGCTCGGGAGGGCCTGAAGCTTTCTTT
TRBV29-1,once,TRBJ1-1,-,CSVDSTGHTEAFF,TGCAGCGTGGATTCGACAGGCCACACTGAAGCTTTCTTT
TRBV19,once,TRBJ2-2,-,CASSIGGGGSTGELFF,TGTGCCAGTAGTATCGGCGGGGGCGGTAGCACCGGGGAGCTGTTTTTT
TRBV28,-,TRBJ2-1,-,CASSLVRGSYNEQFF,TGTGCCAGCAGTTTAGTTAGGGGTTCCTACAATGAGCAGTTCTTC
TRBV29-1,-,TRBJ1-1,-,CSVANRAPNTEAFF,TGCAGCGTAGCTAACAGGGCCCCGAACACTGAAGCTTTCTTT
TRBV6-4,-,TRBJ1-1,TRBD1,CASSEFRGRKTEAFF,TGTGCCAGCAGTGAATTCAGGGGGCGAAAAACTGAAGCTTTCTTT
TRBV5-1,-,TRBJ2-7,TRBD2,CASSRTSGGRYEQYF,TGCGCCAGCAGCAGGACTAGCGGGGGGCGATACGAGCAGTACTTC
TRBV7-2,-,TRBJ2-1,TRBD2,CASSLGLAGAYNEQFF,TGTGCCAGCAGCCTGGGACTAGCGGGAGCCTACAATGAGCAGTTCTTC
TRBV18,-,TRBJ1-5,TRBD1,CASSPPGQGSQPQHF,TGTGCCAGCTCACCCCCCGGACAGGGTAGTCAGCCCCAGCATTTT
TRBV5-1,once,TRBJ1-4,-,CASSLGDATNEKLFF,TGCGCCAGCAGCCTGGGGGATGCAACTAATGAAAAACTGTTTTTT
TRBV5-1,-,TRBJ2-7,-,CASSLTGQSSYEQYF,TGCGCCAGCAGCTTGACAGGACAGTCGTCCTACGAGCAGTACTTC
TRBV9,-,TRBJ1-2,-,CASSSLSGYGYTF,TGTGCCAGCAGCTCCTTGTCGGGCTATGGCTACACCTTC
TRBV12-5,-,TRBJ1-1,TRBD1,CASGQPGTGDPEAFF,TGTGCTAGTGGACAACCCGGGACAGGGGACCCTGAAGCTTTCTTT
TRBV21-1,-,TRBJ2-5,-,CARTDSGETQYF,TGTGCCAGGACCGACTCGGGGGAGACCCAGTACTTC
TRBV9,-,TRBJ2-1,TRBD1,CASSDLTGQGLGEQFF,TGTGCCAGCAGTGACTTAACAGGACAGGGGCTGGGTGAGCAGTTCTTC